One sample yielded the 26 T cell receptor beta chains listed below, sequenced in a study of T cell responses to AZD1222 COVID-19 vaccine. Assay used: immunoSEQ multiplex PCR; TCRdb lists only in-frame clones, some missing. The profile covers around 35,000 clones, with about 86% appearing a single time and 6.8% taken by the ten largest. The sequencing used peripheral blood, collected on day 0 of AZD1222 vaccination. The receptors come from an adult in good health.

The V call is TRBV9, the J call TRBJ2-3; D gene unclear. The CDR3 totals 13 residues. From germline, CDR1 is SGDLS and CDR2 YYNGEE. Trimming took 0 bases from V and 5 from J, leaving 7 bases between them. In DNA form, the CDR3 reads TGTGCCAGCAGCGTAGGTAAGGGAGATACGCAGTATTTT. Translation: CASSVGKGDTQYF.

This clone was picked up a small number of times. The chain employs TRBV3-1 (or the pseudogene TRBV3-2) and TRBJ2-7, with 12 bases fitting TRBD1. J gave up 6 bases and V 7 bases, and 7 bases lay outside the gene matches. The CDR3 totals 14 residues. Germline lookup yields CDR1 LGHDT and CDR2 YNNKEL (reference sequence). CDR3 sequence reads: CASTRGQGASEQYF. The CDR3 region has the DNA TGTGCCAGCACCCGGGGACAGGGGGCCTCCGAGCAGTACTTC.

The chain links TRBV3-1 (or the pseudogene TRBV3-2) to TRBJ2-3; possible D gene TRBD1, 5 bases. Germline CDR1 reads LGHDT; CDR2 reads YNNKEL (reference sequence). The CDR3 consists of 16 residues. V dropped 4 bases and J dropped 8 bases, with 22 bases sitting between them. The CDR3 reads CASSRGFGAASGTQYF. CDR3 coding DNA: TGTGCCAGCAGCCGGGGCTTTGGGGCCGCTTCGGGTACGCAGTATTTT.

In this sample, this clone turned up a few times. The chain couples TRBV4-1 to TRBJ1-2, with 10 nucleotides matching TRBD1. Germline CDR1 MGHRA, CDR2 YSYEKL. V was pared by 4 bases and J by 2 bases, with 4 bases of the junction left unmatched. This CDR3 contains 15 residues. CDR3 sequence (DNA): TGCGCCAGCAGCCTAAGACAGGGGGCCAACTATGGCTACACCTTC. Translation gives CASSLRQGANYGYTF.

The rearrangement links TRBV28 to TRBJ1-6, with unresolved D. V lost 7 bases and J lost 7, with 14 bases in between. The CDR3 totals 14 residues. Germline CDR1 MDHEN, CDR2 SYDVKM. The CDR3 DNA follows: TGTGCCAGCACCCCCGCGCGACCGAATTCACCCCTCCACTTT. Translating gives CASTPARPNSPLHF.

V is TRBV6-5 and J is TRBJ1-2; D is ambiguous. Trimming took 7 bases from V and 4 from J, leaving 7 bases between them. The CDR3 extends over 11 amino acids. Germline-derived CDR1 and CDR2 are MNHEY and SVGAGI. The CDR3 is CASTGGYGYTF. CDR3 bases: TGTGCCAGCACGGGCGGCTATGGCTACACCTTC.

Here the CDR3 DNA reads TGTGCCAGCAGCGCTGAAGAATACCAGCCCCAGCATTTT. This sequence encodes CASSAEEYQPQHF. V usage is TRBV7-2 and J usage is TRBJ1-5; D is uncertain. The germline V and J ends were trimmed by 5 bases and 7 bases, with 12 bases remaining between them. The CDR3 is made up of 13 amino acids. CDR1 SGHTA and CDR2 FQGNSA come from the germline V gene.

The CDR3 nucleotides are TGTGCCAGCAGTGAAGTCAATCAGCCCCAGCATTTT. Translating gives CASSEVNQPQHF. This rearrangement joins TRBV6-1 to TRBJ1-5; D remains ambiguous. Germline lookup yields CDR1 MNHNS and CDR2 SASEGT. This CDR3 has 12 residues. V was cut by 1 base and J by 3 bases, with 1 base left in between.

About this clone: Other DNA sequences within the sample encode an identical CDR3. CDR3 DNA: TGTGCCAGCAGTGCGGGCCAGGGCGGCTATGAAAAACTGTTTTTT. This encodes CASSAGQGGYEKLFF. The chain combines TRBV2 with TRBJ1-4; a possible D gene is TRBD1 (5 bases). Germline lookup yields CDR1 SNHLY and CDR2 FYNNEI. CDR3 length equals 15 residues. Trimming cost V 4 bases and J 6 bases, with 15 bases left between them.

The chain employs TRBV5-8 and TRBJ2-7, with unresolved D. V was shortened by 2 bases and J by 6 bases, with 6 bases between the two germline ends. Germline V CDR1 and CDR2: SGHTS, YDEGEE. The CDR3 is 11 residues long. The CDR3 region is CASSFQIEQYF. The CDR3 DNA is TGTGCCAGCAGCTTTCAGATCGAGCAGTACTTC. The full variable domain, rest sourced from reference TRBV5-8 and TRBJ2-7, is EAGVTQSPTHLIKTRGQQATLRCSPISGHTSVYWYQQALGLGLQFLLWYDEGEERNRGNFPPRFSGRQFPNYSSELNVNALELEDSALYLCASSFQIEQYFGPGTRLTVT.

The V and J genes are TRBV5-4 and TRBJ1-1; no clear D. Germline V lookup: CDR1 SGHNT, CDR2 YYREEE (reference sequence). CDR3 size: 13 residues. V gave up 4 bases and J gave up 4 bases, with 11 bases separating them. The CDR3 loop is CASSLDIFTEAFF. CDR3 DNA sequence: TGTGCCAGCAGCCTGGATATATTCACTGAAGCTTTCTTT.

This chain joins TRBV19 and TRBJ2-2; either TRBD1 or TRBD2 may supply D (6 bases each). Trimming stripped 6 bases from V and 5 bases from J, with 10 bases between. This CDR3 contains 13 residues. In germline, CDR1 is LNHDA, CDR2 SQIVND (reference sequence). Written as DNA, the CDR3 is TGTGCCAGTAGAGGGGGGAGAACCGGGGAGCTGTTTTTT. As protein: CASRGGRTGELFF.

V gene TRBV19 combines with J gene TRBJ2-1, with TRBD2 identical over 7 bases. The CDR3 spans 15 residues. Germline V lookup: CDR1 LNHDA, CDR2 SQIVND (reference sequence). Germline trimming cut 0 bases from V and 10 bases from J; bases unmatched to any gene: 9. The CDR3, as DNA: TGTGCCAGTAGTATAGAGGGAGGGCCCATAGCGGAGCAGTTCTTC. Protein sequence: CASSIEGGPIAEQFF. The full variable domain, in which reference TRBV19 and TRBJ2-1 provide the parts outside the CDR3, is DGGITQSPKYLFRKEGQNVTLSCEQNLNHDAMYWYRQDPGQGLRLIYYSQIVNDFQKGDIAEGYSVSREKKESFPLTVTSAQKNPTAFYLCASSIEGGPIAEQFFGPGTRLTVL.

The chain couples TRBV24-1 to TRBJ2-2; D is perhaps TRBD1 or TRBD2 (5 bases each). Trimming left V 3 bases short and J 5 bases short, with 15 bases between. The CDR3 has 16 residues. In germline, CDR1 is KGHDR, CDR2 SFDVKD. The CDR3 DNA sequence: TGTGCCACCAGTGATCATTGGGACCAAACGACCGGGGAGCTGTTTTTT. It translates to CATSDHWDQTTGELFF.

The chain links TRBV30 to TRBJ1-5; D is uncertain. V was pared by 4 bases and J by 5 bases, with 15 bases between. The CDR3 sequence is 14 residues long. Germline V gene lookup returns CDR1 GTSNPN and CDR2 SVGIG (reference sequence). CDR3 amino acids: CAWKELGTDQPQHF. In DNA, the CDR3 is TGTGCCTGGAAAGAGTTGGGCACCGATCAGCCCCAGCATTTT.

V is TRBV11-2 and J is TRBJ1-2; the match to TRBD1 covers 12 bases. Germline lookup yields CDR1 SGHAT and CDR2 FQNNGV. This CDR3 has 16 residues. V was clipped by 5 bases and J by 3 bases; unmatched bases: 7. The chain's CDR3 is CASSPRGTGGYYGYTF. The DNA for the CDR3 is TGTGCCAGCAGCCCTAGAGGGACAGGGGGCTACTATGGCTACACCTTC.

The chain links TRBV28 to TRBJ1-5, with D possibly matching TRBD1 (6 bases). The CDR3 is 14 amino acids. V gave up 4 bases and J gave up 2 bases, with 9 bases separating them. The germline gives CDR1 MDHEN, CDR2 SYDVKM. CDR3 region: CASSYRQGNQPQHF. The CDR3 region has the DNA TGTGCCAGCAGTTATAGACAGGGCAATCAGCCCCAGCATTTT.

The chain joins TRBV5-1 to TRBJ2-1; D gene unclear. CDR3 length equals 15 residues. The V and J ends lost 4 bases and 4 bases respectively, with 15 bases between them. In germline, CDR1 is SGHRS, CDR2 YFSETQ. The DNA of the CDR3 is TGCGCCAGCAGCCTCAATCGGCAGCTATACAATGAGCAGTTCTTC. Amino acid sequence: CASSLNRQLYNEQFF. Drawing the rest from reference TRBV5-1 and TRBJ2-1, the complete variable domain is KAGVTQTPRYLIKTRGQQVTLSCSPISGHRSVSWYQQTPGQGLQFLFEYFSETQRNKGNFPGRFSGRQFSNSRSEMNVSTLELGDSALYLCASSLNRQLYNEQFFGPGTRLTVL.

The genes are TRBV2 and TRBJ1-1, with 9 bases that match TRBD1. V was clipped by 3 bases and J by 6 bases; unmatched bases: 11. This CDR3 comprises 16 residues. The germline V gene encodes CDR1 SNHLY and CDR2 FYNNEI. The CDR3 loop is CASSEGWGQGGAEAFF. Here the CDR3 DNA reads TGTGCCAGCAGTGAGGGTTGGGGACAGGGAGGCGCTGAAGCTTTCTTT.

V gene TRBV14 combines with J gene TRBJ2-7; the D is unclear. There are 14 residues in the CDR3. CDR1 is SGHDN, CDR2 FVKESK, per germline. V was shortened by 1 base and J by 3 bases, with 10 bases between the two germline ends. CDR3 region: CASSQVPLNYEQYF. DNA for the CDR3: TGTGCCAGCAGCCAAGTCCCACTAAACTACGAGCAGTACTTC.

The rearrangement links TRBV5-1 to TRBJ1-1, with 7 bases identical to TRBD1. J was trimmed by 0 bases and V by 2 bases; bases with no gene match: 4. This CDR3 region has 15 residues. CDR1 SGHRS and CDR2 YFSETQ come from the germline V gene. CDR3 in amino acids: CASSFTTGMNTEAFF. The CDR3 DNA reads as TGCGCCAGCAGCTTTACGACAGGGATGAACACTGAAGCTTTCTTT.

This chain links TRBV30 with TRBJ1-2, with D possibly TRBD1 on 6 matching bases. CDR3 length: 13 amino acids. V was clipped by 1 base and J by 6 bases, with 12 bases between them. Germline lookup yields CDR1 GTSNPN and CDR2 SVGIG (reference sequence). The CDR3: CAWSGTDLHGYTF. Written as DNA, the CDR3 is TGTGCCTGGAGTGGGACAGACCTTCATGGCTACACCTTC.

The V call is TRBV7-9, the J call TRBJ1-3, with D unresolved. Trimming pared 2 bases from V and 1 base from J, leaving 9 bases between. Germline assignment: CDR1 SEHNR and CDR2 FQNEAQ (reference sequence). The CDR3 covers 15 residues. This chain's CDR3 is CASSLSMSSGNTIYF. CDR3 in DNA: TGTGCCAGCAGCTTAAGTATGTCATCTGGAAACACCATATATTTT.

The chain recombines TRBV13 with TRBJ1-1; D gene uncertain. Deletions cut 0 bases from V and 4 bases from J, with 6 bases between. The CDR3 runs 13 residues. Germline CDR1 is PRHDT and CDR2 is FYEKMQ (reference sequence). The CDR3 sequence: CASSLGRFTEAFF. CDR3 DNA: TGTGCCAGCAGCTTAGGGCGGTTCACTGAAGCTTTCTTT.

There are a few counts of this clone. The chain couples TRBV7-9 to TRBJ1-4; D possibly corresponds to TRBD1 (6 bases). Germline CDR1 reads SEHNR; CDR2 reads FQNEAQ (reference sequence). Trimming removed 8 bases from V and 8 bases from J, with 15 bases in between. This CDR3 is 13 amino acids long. CDR3: CASGYRESEKLFF. CDR3 DNA sequence: TGTGCCAGCGGGTACAGGGAAAGCGAAAAACTGTTTTTT.

The chain couples TRBV11-2 to TRBJ1-3; D possibly corresponds to TRBD1 (6 bases). The V end lost 4 bases, the J end lost 4 bases, and 14 bases lay between the germline ends. This CDR3 contains 15 residues. The germline CDR1 and CDR2 sequences are SGHAT and FQNNGV. CDR3 DNA: TGTGCCAGCAGCTGGACAGCCAGCCGAGGAAACACCATATATTTT. Protein: CASSWTASRGNTIYF. The variable domain in full, completed from reference TRBV11-2 and TRBJ1-3, reads EAGVAQSPRYKIIEKRQSVAFWCNPISGHATLYWYQQILGQGPKLLIQFQNNGVVDDSQLPKDRFSAERLKGVDSTLKIQPAKLEDSAVYLCASSWTASRGNTIYFGEGSWLTVV.